Presented here are 25 T cell receptor beta chains from one specimen sequenced in a study of blood T cell repertoires in COVID-19 (dated by TCRdb to 2018 to 2021). Libraries were made using the immunoSEQ multiplex PCR assay. This is the immuneACCESS table as TCRdb keeps it, with only in-frame sequences that have V and J called. A part of the clones is gone; compared with another copy, unresolved V genes explain less than half, and the rest is unexplained. This sample holds over 45,000 clones; about nine tenths were observed only once. The ten top clones hold 6.5% to 8% of the sample. Sequences were obtained from peripheral blood. These receptors were taken from a man aged 50-60 years with active COVID-19.

The chain is built from TRBV6-4 and TRBJ2-7; TRBD1 might be the D (5 bases). Trimming shortened V by 6 bases and J by 3 bases, and 18 bases separated the two germline ends. CDR3 length: 15 residues. The V gene's germline CDR1 is MRHNA and CDR2 SNTAGT. The CDR3 loop reads CASRLYYRGNYEQYF. CDR3 nucleotide sequence: TGTGCCAGCAGACTCTACTATAGGGGAAACTACGAGCAGTACTTC.

This clone was seen a single time. The V and J genes are TRBV15 and TRBJ2-7; 9 bases align to TRBD2. Germline values: CDR1 LNHNV, CDR2 YYDKDF (reference sequence). This CDR3 has 14 residues. Trimming took 6 bases from V and 4 from J; bases not matched to a gene: 7. The CDR3 is CATRGGRAEYEQYF. Written as DNA, the CDR3 is TGTGCCACCAGGGGCGGGAGGGCTGAATACGAGCAGTACTTC.

This sequence joins TRBV12-3 or TRBV12-4 and TRBJ2-1, with a possible D match to TRBD2 (6 bases). The V and J ends lost 5 bases and 9 bases respectively, with 11 bases between them. The CDR3 runs to 12 residues. The CDR3 region is CASSKLALEQFF. In DNA form, the CDR3 reads TGTGCCAGCAGTAAACTAGCCCTTGAGCAGTTCTTC.

The chain is built from TRBV6-6 and TRBJ2-5; 9 nucleotides line up with TRBD1. From germline, CDR1 is MNHNY and CDR2 SVGAGI (reference sequence). The CDR3 length is 16 residues. Losses at the gene ends were 5 bases for V and 4 bases for J; bases not matched to a gene: 11. CDR3 in amino acids: CASSRILGDRAETQYF. Written as DNA, the CDR3 is TGTGCCAGCAGTCGAATCCTAGGGGACAGGGCAGAGACCCAGTACTTC.

V usage is TRBV7-2 and J usage is TRBJ1-5; no reliable D call. Germline V gives CDR1 SGHTA, CDR2 FQGNSA. Trimming cost V 2 bases and J 4 bases, with 9 bases left between them. CDR3 length: 14 amino acids. This CDR3 is CASSLQAGNQPQHF. The CDR3 DNA sequence: TGTGCCAGCAGCTTACAGGCGGGGAATCAGCCCCAGCATTTT.

The gene calls are TRBV5-1 and TRBJ2-1, with a tentative D call TRBD2 (6 bases). CDR3 size: 15 residues. Looked up from germline, CDR1 is SGHRS and CDR2 is YFSETQ. The V end was cut by 2 bases, the J end by 5 bases, with 14 bases between. This CDR3 is CASSFEAGSDNEQFF. The CDR3 DNA follows: TGCGCCAGCAGCTTTGAGGCGGGGAGTGACAATGAGCAGTTCTTC.

This chain joins TRBV4-3 and TRBJ1-2, with a possible D match to TRBD1 (6 bases). The germline gives CDR1 LGHNA, CDR2 YSLEER. V lost 2 bases and J lost 1, with 11 bases in between. The CDR3 contains 15 residues. CDR3 amino acids: CASSQRDTRNYGYTF. The CDR3 DNA sequence: TGCGCCAGCAGCCAAAGGGACACCCGTAACTATGGCTACACCTTC.

V gene TRBV5-4 combines with J gene TRBJ2-3; 12 bases match TRBD2. The V segment lost 8 bases and the J segment 2 bases; nucleotides outside the gene matches: 6. Germline CDR1 and CDR2: SGHNT and YYREEE (reference sequence). CDR3 size: 15 residues. In DNA form, the CDR3 reads TGTGCCAGTGGGAGGACTAGCGGGGCCACAGATACGCAGTATTTT. Residues: CASGRTSGATDTQYF. The full variable domain, with the rest looked up from reference TRBV5-4 and TRBJ2-3, is ETGVTQSPTHLIKTRGQQVTLRCSSQSGHNTVSWYQQALGQGPQFIFQYYREEENGRGNFPPRFSGLQFPNYSSELNVNALELDDSALYLCASGRTSGATDTQYFGPGTRLTVL.

Here the CDR3 DNA reads TGTGCCAGCAATCCCGACAGGGGAAACACCGGGGAGCTGTTTTTT. It yields the protein CASNPDRGNTGELFF. The J gene is TRBJ2-2, the V gene TRBV25-1; 8 bases fit TRBD1. The germline V gene has CDR1 MGHDK and CDR2 SYGVNS. The CDR3 runs to 15 residues. V trimming: 7 bases; J trimming: 2 bases; junction bases outside the gene matches: 6. The whole variable domain, filled in from reference TRBV25-1 and TRBJ2-2, reads EADIYQTPRYLVIGTGKKITLECSQTMGHDKMYWYQQDPGMELHLIHYSYGVNSTEKGDLSSESTVSRIRTEHFPLTLESARPSHTSQYLCASNPDRGNTGELFFGEGSRLTVL.

This clone came up once. The chain employs TRBV5-1 and TRBJ2-3; D may be TRBD1 (6 bases). Per germline, CDR1 SGHRS and CDR2 YFSETQ. This CDR3 has 14 residues. The V and J ends lost 1 base and 5 bases respectively, with 11 bases between them. The CDR3 nucleotides read TGCGCCAGCAGCTTGCCGACAGGTGGAGATACGCAGTATTTT. Its translation is CASSLPTGGDTQYF. The complete variable domain, with remaining parts taken from reference TRBV5-1 and TRBJ2-3, reads KAGVTQTPRYLIKTRGQQVTLSCSPISGHRSVSWYQQTPGQGLQFLFEYFSETQRNKGNFPGRFSGRQFSNSRSEMNVSTLELGDSALYLCASSLPTGGDTQYFGPGTRLTVL.

This rearrangement joins TRBV5-1 to TRBJ2-5; 9 bases align to TRBD1. The germline CDR1 and CDR2 sequences are SGHRS and YFSETQ. The CDR3 covers 15 residues. V gave up 3 bases and J gave up 4 bases; unmatched junction bases: 7. The CDR3 spells CASSSGGQGGETQYF. CDR3 nucleotide sequence: TGCGCCAGCAGCTCGGGGGGACAGGGCGGAGAGACCCAGTACTTC.

V gene TRBV29-1 combines with J gene TRBJ2-2; TRBD2 might be the D (5 bases). The V gene lost 6 bases and the J gene lost 3 bases, with 20 bases spanning the gap. CDR1 and CDR2 from the germline V gene are SQVTM and ANQGSEA. This CDR3 is built from 16 residues. The CDR3 here is CSVKGLGQRDTGELFF. The CDR3 nucleotides read TGCAGCGTCAAGGGCTTGGGCCAGAGGGACACCGGGGAGCTGTTTTTT.

The CDR3 is CASSLSPTEGEKLFF. CDR3 DNA: TGTGCCAGCAGCTTGAGCCCGACGGAGGGGGAAAAACTGTTTTTT. The rearrangement joins TRBV5-6 to TRBJ1-4; possibly TRBD1 for D (5 bases). The CDR3 has 15 residues. Germline-derived CDR1 and CDR2 are SGHDT and YYEEEE. Trimming shortened V by 1 base and J by 8 bases, and 15 bases separated the two germline ends.

V gene TRBV12-3 or TRBV12-4 combines with J gene TRBJ2-5; D is unclear. CDR3 length: 13 residues. The V end lost 4 bases, the J end lost 2 bases, and 8 bases lay between the germline ends. CDR3 region: CASSSGFQETQYF. CDR3 coding DNA: TGTGCCAGCAGTTCAGGTTTTCAAGAGACCCAGTACTTC.

The chain joins TRBV6-5 to TRBJ2-1, with TRBD1 matching over 12 bases. CDR3 length: 14 amino acids. The V gene's germline CDR1 is MNHEY and CDR2 SVGAGI. With V trimmed by 2 bases and J by 10 bases, 3 bases remained unmatched. The CDR3 is CASSYLGTGGEQFF. The DNA of the CDR3 is TGTGCCAGCAGTTACCTAGGGACAGGGGGCGAGCAGTTCTTC.

This clone has only one observation. The chain recombines TRBV29-1 with TRBJ2-5; 7 nucleotides align to TRBD1. V trimming: 5 bases; J trimming: 5 bases; junction bases outside the gene matches: 8. The germline gives CDR1 SQVTM, CDR2 ANQGSEA. CDR3 length equals 13 residues. The CDR3 sequence is CSVHRGLIETQYF. The CDR3 nucleotides are TGCAGCGTTCACAGGGGTCTAATCGAGACCCAGTACTTC.

The table lists this clone with a count of one. This chain connects TRBV29-1 to TRBJ2-5; the D gene is possibly TRBD2 (5 bases). Germline V CDR1 and CDR2: SQVTM, ANQGSEA. The CDR3 totals 17 residues. Trimming took off 6 bases at V and 2 bases at J, with 25 bases between the two ends. The CDR3 loop reads CSVSWAYIPRGQETQYF. The CDR3 nucleotides are TGCAGCGTGTCGTGGGCGTATATCCCCCGAGGGCAAGAGACCCAGTACTTC.

The chain uses TRBV5-1 and TRBJ1-1; the D gene is possibly TRBD1 (5 bases). V was trimmed by 0 bases and J by 10 bases, leaving 13 bases between them. The CDR3 contains 13 residues. Germline loops: CDR1 SGHRS, CDR2 YFSETQ. The CDR3 sequence: CASSLGTPGRAFF. As DNA, the CDR3 is TGCGCCAGCAGCTTGGGGACACCAGGGCGAGCTTTCTTT.

The chain employs TRBV11-3 and TRBJ2-7; 12 bases agree with TRBD2. Trimming at V came to 1 base and at J to 6 bases, leaving 1 base not matched to a gene. Germline CDR1 and CDR2: SGHNT and YENEEA. The CDR3 is 14 amino acids. In nucleotides, the CDR3 is TGTGCCAGCAGCTTAGGACTAGCGGGAGCCGAGCAGTACTTC. It is translated as CASSLGLAGAEQYF.

The rearrangement joins TRBV10-3 to TRBJ1-1; 9 bases match TRBD1. This CDR3 region has 17 residues. V dropped 3 bases and J dropped 2; count of bases not matched to a gene: 10. Germline V gene data show CDR1 as ENHRY and CDR2 as SYGVKD. The CDR3 nucleotides are TGTGCCATCAGTGACCCGAGGACAGGGGAAGAAAACACTGAAGCTTTCTTT. This translates into CAISDPRTGEENTEAFF.

This chain joins TRBV2 and TRBJ2-7, with 10 bases lining up with TRBD2. V shed 4 bases and J 12 bases; nucleotides not matched to a gene: 12. The CDR3 runs 14 residues. The germline CDR1 and CDR2 sequences are SNHLY and FYNNEI. In nucleotides, the CDR3 is TGTGCCAGCAGTGTGAGGACTAGCGGCACTCTGGTGTACTTC. Translated, it gives CASSVRTSGTLVYF.

In this sample, this clone turned up once. The rearrangement joins TRBV10-3 to TRBJ2-3; D perhaps matches TRBD2 (6 bases). V was clipped by 11 bases and J by 3 bases, with 15 bases between them. This CDR3 region has 13 residues. Germline loops: CDR1 ENHRY, CDR2 SYGVKD. The DNA for the CDR3 is TGTGCCGCCTCCCTCGGGAGAACAGATACGCAGTATTTT. Its translation: CAASLGRTDTQYF.

As for this clone: The identical CDR3 is also encoded by other nucleotide sequences in the sample. The rearrangement links TRBV7-2 to TRBJ1-5; D is unclear. Germline CDR1 SGHTA, CDR2 FQGNSA. The germline V and J ends were trimmed by 7 bases and 3 bases, with 13 bases remaining between them. The CDR3 sequence is 14 residues long. CDR3 in DNA: TGTGCCAGCATGGGCAGCCGCTTCAATCAGCCCCAGCATTTT. This encodes CASMGSRFNQPQHF.

The chain combines TRBV7-9 with TRBJ2-2; 11 bases agree with TRBD2. Trimming removed 5 bases from V and 5 bases from J; junction bases left unmatched: 7. The germline gives CDR1 SEHNR, CDR2 FQNEAQ (reference sequence). The CDR3 length is 16 residues. For the CDR3, the DNA is TGTGCCAGCAGCCTCTTAGCGGGAGGGCCGACCGGGGAGCTGTTTTTT. Protein sequence: CASSLLAGGPTGELFF.

This chain links TRBV25-1 with TRBJ2-5, with TRBD2 matching over 9 bases. The CDR3 has 14 amino acids. With 3 bases clipped from V and 5 bases from J, the junction kept 4 bases outside the gene matches. The germline V gene encodes CDR1 MGHDK and CDR2 SYGVNS. The chain's CDR3 is CASSDSGSRETQYF. Here the CDR3 DNA reads TGTGCCAGCAGTGATAGCGGGAGTAGGGAGACCCAGTACTTC. Combining the CDR3 with reference TRBV25-1 and TRBJ2-5 gives the whole variable domain EADIYQTPRYLVIGTGKKITLECSQTMGHDKMYWYQQDPGMELHLIHYSYGVNSTEKGDLSSESTVSRIRTEHFPLTLESARPSHTSQYLCASSDSGSRETQYFGPGTRLLVL.